This TCR beta chain stems from a study of CD8+ T cells in alopecia areata. Study as a whole: Scoring treated patients' severity relied on the percentage of scalp area affected.

Treatment reported: oral pan-JAK inhibitor, 5-10 mg twice daily. V was clipped by 4 bases and J by 2 bases, with 9 bases between them. CDR1 and CDR2 (germline): SGHRS, YFSETQ. This CDR3 contains 13 residues. Study outcomes and limitations: It was lesional scalp, especially alopecia totalis/universalis, that showed higher clonality than normal scalp. Many of the expanded lesional clones endured in scalp and blood while on tofacitinib. Uncertainty remains about how baseline CD8+ expansion links to response, with one nonresponder.

To note about this clone: Its target is not known. This sample includes further DNA sequences coding for the same CDR3.

Once RNA had been extracted, it was reverse transcribed into cDNA to act as the sequencing template. The data were produced by immunoSEQ multiplex PCR, yet TCRdb's version contains in-frame clones alone and is incomplete. The repertoire holds 110,000 to 150,000 clones, with about 56% as singletons. The receptor was isolated from a human donor with alopecia areata. This sequence joins TRBV5-1 and TRBJ1-2, with D uncertain. The specimen was CD8+ T cells sorted from blood, collected at week 4, from a patient treated with tofacitinib. CDR3 nucleotides: TGCGCCAGCAGCCTGACTGAGAACTATGGCTACACCTTC. Translating gives CASSLTENYGYTF.